The sequence of this T cell receptor beta chain was determined in a study of cytomegalovirus exposure and HLA in healthy donors (dated by TCRdb to 2015 to 2018). With respect to the entire study: An earlier analysis of some 500 of the donors reported 250 to 300 Gb of sequence data and about 100 million unique TCR beta sequences from about 179 million T cells. Four to six DR-DQ haplotypes were handled as single units for association and clustering, since linkage in the cohort was strong. Of the roughly 400 genotyped donors, roughly 80% were placed in the genetic ancestry cluster associated with self-reported Caucasian donors. An earlier analysis of around 580 of the donors used high-throughput TCR beta sequencing to judge whether each TCR beta V gene segment behaved as functional or pseudogenic. Donor age, sex, ethnicity and CMV serostatus were compiled together with the repertoire data. The later analysis used no new phenotypic data to find candidate immune exposures, relying instead on TCR beta sequences and their occurrence across donors. In addition to the first cohort of 650 to 800 subjects, a separate validation cohort of approximately 110 different subjects was used. High-throughput TCR immunosequencing, statistical association of individual TCRs with disease status, and machine learning were combined to predict cytomegalovirus infection status. A later analysis re-examined previously published TCR beta repertoires from just over 650 donors and added high-resolution HLA genotyping to investigate patterns of TCR occurrence. Approximately 300 gigabases of sequencing data and about 92 million unique TCR sequences made up an early release that covered 500 to 650 HLA-typed donors. Typing coverage differed by locus: A, B, C, DRB1 and DQB1 were typed in roughly 620-630 donors, DQA1 in 500 to 550, DPA1 in over 600, and DPB1 in just under 490. The study profiled the T cell repertoires of under 850 subjects by immunosequencing and related them to cytomegalovirus serostatus. Every discovery cohort repertoire had been produced on one sequencing platform. The study was designed to test whether signatures of past pathogen exposure could be identified by cataloging public T cell receptors. Across 398 genotyped donors of the cohort, an average of 235,054 unique TCR beta nucleotide sequences per donor were sequenced, and roughly 18% of those sequences were non-productive. In a later genetic analysis, genome-wide SNP genotypes for about 65% of the 666 donors were used, and that subset was treated as a discovery cohort. HLA typing included class I and class II loci at four-digit resolution.

The method was the immunoSEQ multiplex PCR assay. The multiplex PCR relied on a mix of 60 forward primers for TCR Vbeta segments and 13 reverse primers for TCR Jbeta segments. The CDR3 region of rearranged TCR beta genes was amplified from genomic DNA by a multiplex PCR assay. The Illumina HiSeq System was used to sequence the amplified TCR beta libraries as 87-base-pair reads. In the authors' own workflow: A later analysis tallied around 82 million unique TCR beta chains across the approximately 670 repertoires, and approximately 9.9 million of those chains were shared by two or more donors. A nearest-neighbor algorithm error-corrected the raw reads and collapsed the reads into unique sequences, merging closely related sequences to remove PCR and sequencing errors. CDR3 sequences were aligned to IMGT reference sequences to assign V, D and J gene segments. For a sequence to be retained, a match of at least six nucleotides was required to both a V gene segment and a J gene segment. A rearrangement counted as productive if the CDR3 had no stop codons and remained in frame with V and J, and every other rearrangement counted as non-productive. CDR3 was defined according to IMGT convention as the region running from the second conserved V-encoded cysteine to the conserved J-encoded phenylalanine. The earlier analysis of some 550 of the donors excluded any sequence lacking an unambiguous match to a single V gene segment. In an earlier analysis of more than 500 of the donors, a V segment was called functional when productive rearrangements were above 56.7%, and segregating when the standard deviation between donors exceeded 5%. To diagnose cytomegalovirus status from the catalog of TCR beta chain sequences, a statistical classification framework was built. In a later analysis, V and J genes were assigned by comparing TCR nucleotide sequences against IMGT/GENE-DB human TR gene sequences. In a later analysis, CDR3 sequences and most-parsimonious VDJ recombination scenarios were assigned using the TCRdist pipeline. In a later analysis, each TCR beta chain was defined by its CDR3 amino acid sequence together with its V-gene family, and reads without a unique V-gene family were excluded. In a later analysis, 450 to 600 highly shared, low-generation-probability nucleotide sequences were removed to address suspected cross-contamination and a sequencing artifact. In a later analysis, a clonal expansion index was calculated for each public chain from normalized within-repertoire ranks of inferred template counts. In a later analysis, generation probabilities were computed using a VDJ recombination model fitted to out-of-frame rearrangements, and the results were checked against IGoR. In a later analysis, hypergeometric tests were used to score TCR-TCR, TCR-HLA and TCR-CMV co-occurrence, with a repertoire-size bias correction applied to TCR pairs. To estimate false discovery rates, a later analysis permuted the HLA or CMV assignments 20 times. In a later analysis, co-occurring TCRs were grouped using DBSCAN, with TCRdist sequence similarity added in when clustering inside HLA-allele-positive subsets. Co-occurrence clustering excluded repertoires with fewer than 30,000 or more than 120,000 public chains, plus five with anomalous nucleotide sharing. TCRdb took over this immuneACCESS table, retaining in-frame rearrangements with V and J assigned. Such tables are incomplete; in checked studies, under half of the missing clones stem from an unresolved V gene, and the remainder is unexplained. The DNA was the basis for D and trimming; V, J and clone size are from that table. Recorded for this sample are 100,000 to 120,000 clones; 80% of them occurred a single time. Over 2.5% of the sample is taken by the ten largest.

The cohort was made up of about 610 healthy bone marrow donors. At the time of sampling, all cohort members were nominally healthy, though unrecorded immune exposures were likely present. The donor was CMV seropositive and was included in the group of some 290 seropositive cohort members. A peripheral blood sample was collected from each donor, and TCR beta sequencing was performed on peripheral blood mononuclear cells. The Qiagen DNeasy Blood Extraction Kit was used to extract genomic DNA from the blood cell samples. Cut back by 6 bases and 8 bases, the V and J ends lie 16 bases apart. CDR3 length: 13 amino acids, cysteine to phenylalanine. Just CDR3 DNA is preserved here, 39 bases in frame from base 1. The germline V gene gives CDR1 as MDHEN and CDR2 as SYDVKM. Worth noting for this clone: Its antigen remains unidentified. Per-nucleotide qualities are absent, and no much larger clonotype sits a single base away.

Overall study outcomes, separate from this receptor: Compared with equally common non-associated chains, HLA-associated TCR beta chains in a later analysis were more clonally expanded and had lower generation probabilities. A total of 150 or so TCR beta chains were listed by the study as associated with cytomegalovirus. This cohort had only TCR beta chains sequenced, and the lack of alpha or paired-chain data limited which features could be detected. The authors suggested that the approach could potentially be extended to other disease states and immunological phenotypes. In vitro tests confirmed that three of the cytomegalovirus-associated TCR beta chains recognize cytomegalovirus antigens. Correlated functional status among segregating V segments might be attributable to linkage disequilibrium, but an unknown experimental factor could not be ruled out. A group of highly shared sequence variants was considered likely to be a technical artifact of the sequencing pipeline. Some IMGT-functional V segments, including TRBV6-2 and TRBV6-3, could not be told apart with the 87-base-pair reads, so those segments were excluded. Specific HLA alleles were associated with 16,951 TCR beta sequences at a false discovery rate of 0.05 in a later analysis. CMV serostatus was the only immune exposure information available for the cohort. In a later analysis, most CMV-associated TCR beta chains were found to appear HLA-restricted, with HLA associations seemingly driven largely by CMV exposure. Most TCR sequences were observed very rarely across donors, whereas some public TCRs were present in many individuals. In a later genetic analysis, fewer N-insertions in productive TCRs were reported among donors in an Asian-associated ancestry cluster than the roughly 700-donor mean. In a later analysis, several top co-occurrence clusters were reported to appear linked to parvovirus B19, influenza, CMV and Epstein-Barr virus. The presence/absence analyses assumed that sequencing depth was roughly uniform across donors, and that assumption may not be true. In both the original and validation cohorts, the classifier was reported to diagnose cytomegalovirus status with high specificity and sensitivity. In an earlier analysis of 587 of the donors, most TCR beta V segments were observed in productive rearrangements about 90% or about 30% of the time, broadly matching IMGT annotations. HLA typing was unavailable for some donors at each locus, so association tests used only the typed subset. A further reported finding was that TCR beta sequences accurately predicted the HLA-A and HLA-B alleles for most subjects in the first cohort. When HLA alleles, especially DR and DQ, strongly co-occurred, TCR associations were difficult to assign to individual alleles. Because counts were too low, seventeen rarely observed V segments, including chromosome 9 orphons, were excluded from the earlier analysis of several hundred of the donors. A later genetic analysis associated a missense DCLRE1C variant with V-gene and J-gene trimming of TCR beta chains, and an independent cohort replicated the association. A later analysis found that TCR association rates varied across HLA loci, with DRB1 alleles showing the most associated TCRs and HLA-C alleles the fewest.

The chain is made from TRBV28 and TRBJ1-2; TRBD1 is perhaps the D gene, given 6 matching bases. The sequenced sample was PBMCs. This clonotype was sampled from a woman aged 55-70 years in good health and CMV-seropositive. CDR3 region: CASSPTTRGGYTF. The sequenced DNA is TGTGCCAGCAGCCCCACTACAAGGGGGGGCTACACCTTC.